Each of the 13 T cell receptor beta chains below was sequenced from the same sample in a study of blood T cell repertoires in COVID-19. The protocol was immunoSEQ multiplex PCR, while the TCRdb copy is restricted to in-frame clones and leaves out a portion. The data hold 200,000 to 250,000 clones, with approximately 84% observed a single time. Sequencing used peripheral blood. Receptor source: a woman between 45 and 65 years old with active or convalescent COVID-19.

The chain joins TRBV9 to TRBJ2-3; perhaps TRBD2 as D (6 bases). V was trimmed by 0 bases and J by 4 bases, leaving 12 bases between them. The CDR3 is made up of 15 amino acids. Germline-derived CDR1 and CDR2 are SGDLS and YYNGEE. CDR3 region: CASSVVGEEADTQYF. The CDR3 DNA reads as TGTGCCAGCAGCGTAGTGGGGGAGGAGGCAGATACGCAGTATTTT.

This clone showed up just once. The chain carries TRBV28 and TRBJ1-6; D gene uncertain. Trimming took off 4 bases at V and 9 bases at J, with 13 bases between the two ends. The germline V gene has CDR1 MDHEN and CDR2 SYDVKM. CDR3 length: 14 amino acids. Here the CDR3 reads CASSSDSNRSPLHF. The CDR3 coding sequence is TGTGCCAGCAGTTCGGACTCAAACCGTTCACCCCTCCACTTT.

CDR3 in amino acids: CASSFTRGPETQYF. Here the CDR3 DNA reads TGTGCCAGCAGCTTTACGCGGGGGCCAGAGACCCAGTACTTC. The chain combines TRBV11-2 with TRBJ2-5, with D possibly being TRBD2 (7 bases). The V gene lost 3 bases and the J gene lost 4 bases, with 12 bases spanning the gap. This CDR3 comprises 14 residues. Germline values: CDR1 SGHAT, CDR2 FQNNGV.

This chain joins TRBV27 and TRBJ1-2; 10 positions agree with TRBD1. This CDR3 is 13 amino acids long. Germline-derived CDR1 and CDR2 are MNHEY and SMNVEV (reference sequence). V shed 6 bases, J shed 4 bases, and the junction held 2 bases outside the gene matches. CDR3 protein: CASRRQGAYGYTF. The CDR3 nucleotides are TGTGCCAGCAGGAGACAGGGGGCCTATGGCTACACCTTC.

Here the CDR3 DNA reads TGTGCCTGGAATAGACAGGGGACTCAGCCCCAGCATTTT. It encodes CAWNRQGTQPQHF. The chain employs TRBV30 and TRBJ1-5; 8 positions match TRBD1. Germline lookup yields CDR1 GTSNPN and CDR2 SVGIG (reference sequence). V shed 4 bases, J shed 6 bases, and the junction held 5 bases outside the gene matches. This CDR3 comprises 13 residues.

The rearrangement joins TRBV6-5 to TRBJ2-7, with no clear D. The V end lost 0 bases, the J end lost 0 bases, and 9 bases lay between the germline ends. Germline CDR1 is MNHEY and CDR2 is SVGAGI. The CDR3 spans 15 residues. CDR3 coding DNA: TGTGCCAGCAGTTACTCTAGACTGGTCTCCTACGAGCAGTACTTC. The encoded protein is CASSYSRLVSYEQYF.

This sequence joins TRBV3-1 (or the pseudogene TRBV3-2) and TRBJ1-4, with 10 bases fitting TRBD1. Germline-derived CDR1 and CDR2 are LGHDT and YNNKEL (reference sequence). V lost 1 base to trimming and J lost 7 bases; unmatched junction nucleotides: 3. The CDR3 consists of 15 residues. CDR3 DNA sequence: TGTGCCAGCAGCCAAGCGGGGACAGGGGCTGAAAAACTGTTTTTT. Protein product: CASSQAGTGAEKLFF.

The CDR3: CASSTLSGPYNEQFF. The CDR3 DNA sequence: TGTGCCAGTAGTACTCTAAGCGGGCCTTACAATGAGCAGTTCTTC. The chain recombines TRBV19 with TRBJ2-1; a weak D match, TRBD2 (6 bases). Trimming took 4 bases from V and 4 from J, leaving 14 bases between them. Germline V gene data show CDR1 as LNHDA and CDR2 as SQIVND (reference sequence). This CDR3 is 15 amino acids long.

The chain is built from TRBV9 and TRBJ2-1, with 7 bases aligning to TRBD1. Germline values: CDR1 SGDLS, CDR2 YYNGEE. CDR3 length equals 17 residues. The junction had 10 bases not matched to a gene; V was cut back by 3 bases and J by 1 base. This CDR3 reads CASSEDRVRVSYNEQFF. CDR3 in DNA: TGTGCCAGCAGCGAAGACAGGGTGAGAGTATCCTACAATGAGCAGTTCTTC.

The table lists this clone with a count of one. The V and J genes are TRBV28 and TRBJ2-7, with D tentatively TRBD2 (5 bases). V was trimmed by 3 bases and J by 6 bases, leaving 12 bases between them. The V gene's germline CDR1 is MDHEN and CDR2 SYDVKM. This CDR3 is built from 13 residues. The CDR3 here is CASSFLIRGEQYF. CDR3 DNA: TGTGCCAGCAGTTTTCTGATCCGGGGCGAGCAGTACTTC.

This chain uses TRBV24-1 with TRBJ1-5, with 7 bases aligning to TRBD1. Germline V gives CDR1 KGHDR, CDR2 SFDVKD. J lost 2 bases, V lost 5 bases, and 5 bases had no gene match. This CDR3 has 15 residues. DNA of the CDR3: TGTGCCACCAGTGCAGGGGGAGTTGGCAATCAGCCCCAGCATTTT. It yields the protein CATSAGGVGNQPQHF.

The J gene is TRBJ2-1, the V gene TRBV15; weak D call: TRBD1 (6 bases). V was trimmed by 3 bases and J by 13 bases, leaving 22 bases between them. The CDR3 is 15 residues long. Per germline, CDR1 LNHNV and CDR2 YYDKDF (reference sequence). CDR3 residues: CATSSPWAGARFQFF. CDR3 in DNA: TGTGCCACCAGCAGCCCATGGGCAGGGGCCCGTTTCCAGTTCTTC.

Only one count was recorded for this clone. CDR3 nucleotide sequence: TGCGCCAGCAGCCAGGGCCCTCGGGATACGCAGTATTTT. Translating it yields CASSQGPRDTQYF. This rearrangement joins TRBV5-1 to TRBJ2-3, with a possible D match to TRBD1 (5 bases). The CDR3 covers 13 residues. V was clipped by 4 bases and J by 6 bases, with 12 bases between them. Germline CDR1 reads SGHRS; CDR2 reads YFSETQ.